This is a list of T cell receptor beta chains from one sample in a study of T-cell memory formation after mild COVID-19. Each CDR3 protein is one row after TCRdb ran MiXCR on the 5' RACE reads. The table lists about 400,000 distinct CDR3 sequences, approximately 15% of them singletons, with about 22% in the top ten. Sample: PBMCs or a T cell subset sorted from them (not recorded which). The receptors were sampled from a man aged 18 to 29 who had mild COVID-19 (a few samples of this study predate the infection). Cell type and time point are not known. The CDR3 runs from the conserved cysteine through the conserved F or W. A D gene is named only where the DNA matches it firmly. Clone size, where shown, is once, few, many, or a class for clones that have expanded.

J: TRBJ2-3
size: many
D: -
V: TRBV5-1
DNA: TGCGCCAGCAGCAGGACATCTAGCACAGATACGCAGTATTTT
CDR3: CASSRTSSTDTQYF

J: TRBJ2-1
size: -
D: TRBD1
V: TRBV12-3/TRBV12-4
DNA: TGTGCCAGCAGTCCCGAGAAGGGGGCGCGTTTATTATTC
CDR3: CASSPEKGARLLF

J: TRBJ1-1
size: -
D: -
V: TRBV5-1
DNA: TGCGCCAGCAGCTCCTCAGGGGTGAACACTGAAGCTTTCTTT
CDR3: CASSSSGVNTEAFF

J: TRBJ2-5
size: -
D: TRBD2
V: TRBV29-1
DNA: TGCAGCGTTGAATTTAGCGGGGACGGCCAAGAGACCCAGTACTTC
CDR3: CSVEFSGDGQETQYF

J: TRBJ1-6
size: -
D: -
V: TRBV7-3
DNA: TGTGCCAGCAGCTTAACGTCCGGGAATTCACCCCTCCACTTT
CDR3: CASSLTSGNSPLHF

J: TRBJ1-4
size: -
D: TRBD1
V: TRBV9
DNA: TGTGCCAGCAGCCTACGGGACAGACCTAATGAAAAACTGTTTTTT
CDR3: CASSLRDRPNEKLFF

J: TRBJ1-1
size: few
D: -
V: TRBV4-1
DNA: TGCGCCAGCAGCCATACAAACAGGATTGAAGCTTTCTTT
CDR3: CASSHTNRIEAFF

J: TRBJ1-2
size: many
D: -
V: TRBV5-1
DNA: TGCGCCAGCAGCCCGACTAGAGACTATGGCTACACCTTC
CDR3: CASSPTRDYGYTF

J: TRBJ2-5
size: -
D: TRBD2
V: TRBV7-2
DNA: TGTGCCAGCAGCGTCGGGACTAGCGGGGGGCGTTGGCGAGAGACCCAGTACTTC
CDR3: CASSVGTSGGRWRETQYF

J: TRBJ1-4
size: -
D: -
V: TRBV7-9
DNA: TGTGCCAGCAGCTTAGGCGGGGTCCGGGTGTTTTTT
CDR3: CASSLGGVRVFF

J: TRBJ2-3
size: many
D: -
V: TRBV5-1
DNA: TGCGCCAGCAGCTTTAGCAATCCGGCAGATACGCAGTATTTT
CDR3: CASSFSNPADTQYF

J: TRBJ2-7
size: few
D: -
V: TRBV5-1
DNA: TGCGCCAGCAGCGCGGGGACTTCCTACGAGCAGTACTTC
CDR3: CASSAGTSYEQYF

J: TRBJ2-1
size: few
D: -
V: TRBV5-1
DNA: TGCGCCAGCAGCTTAGATCAGGGACTGGACAAGTTCTTC
CDR3: CASSLDQGLDKFF

J: TRBJ1-2
size: -
D: -
V: TRBV7-9
DNA: TGTGCCAGCAGCTATGCTGGGGGCTACACCTTC
CDR3: CASSYAGGYTF

J: TRBJ1-1
size: -
D: -
V: TRBV15
DNA: TGTGCCACCAGCGAGCGGAACACTGAAGCTTTCTTT
CDR3: CATSERNTEAFF

J: TRBJ1-1
size: few
D: -
V: TRBV6-2/TRBV6-3
DNA: TGTGCCAGCAGTTACGCCCTTTTTGGGGCTTTCTTT
CDR3: CASSYALFGAFF

J: TRBJ1-2
size: few
D: -
V: TRBV7-3
DNA: TGTGCCAGCAGCCCCGGGACAAGTCCCTATGGCTACACCTTC
CDR3: CASSPGTSPYGYTF

J: TRBJ2-3
size: -
D: TRBD2
V: TRBV29-1
DNA: TGCAGCGAGAGCCGCGGGGGGACCACGGATACGCAGTATTTT
CDR3: CSESRGGTTDTQYF

J: TRBJ2-1
size: -
D: TRBD2
V: TRBV29-1
DNA: TGCAGCACCCGTGTAGCGGGGGGGTTAAGCTCCTACAATGAGCAGTTCTTC
CDR3: CSTRVAGGLSSYNEQFF

J: TRBJ2-6
size: few
D: -
V: TRBV9
DNA: TGTGCCAGCAGCCTGGAACCTGGGGGGGGCCCTGGGGCCAACGTCCTGACTTTC
CDR3: CASSLEPGGGPGANVLTF

J: TRBJ2-3
size: once
D: -
V: TRBV9
DNA: TGTGCCAGCAGCGTAGTTGCGGGGGCGCAAAATACGCAGTATTTT
CDR3: CASSVVAGAQNTQYF

J: TRBJ1-1
size: -
D: -
V: TRBV3-1
DNA: TGTGCCAGCAGCCCCCGGATGGGAGGAATGAACACTGAAGCTTTCTTT
CDR3: CASSPRMGGMNTEAFF

J: TRBJ2-5
size: -
D: TRBD2
V: TRBV2
DNA: TGTGTCTCGCGGGGGTGGAGGGAGACCCAGTACTTC
CDR3: CVSRGWRETQYF

J: TRBJ2-5
size: -
D: TRBD2
V: TRBV9
DNA: TGTGCCAGCAATCAGCTAGCGGGGTCGGAGGAGACCCAGTACTTC
CDR3: CASNQLAGSEETQYF

J: TRBJ2-3
size: few
D: TRBD1
V: TRBV7-3
DNA: TGTGCCAGCAGCTCCGTCGAGACCGGGACAGGGTCGCCAGATACGCAGTATTTT
CDR3: CASSSVETGTGSPDTQYF

J: TRBJ2-1
size: many
D: TRBD1
V: TRBV6-5
DNA: TGTGCCAGCAGTTACGGGACAGGAGGTGGTGGTGAGCAGTTCTTC
CDR3: CASSYGTGGGGEQFF

J: TRBJ2-5
size: many
D: -
V: TRBV11-2
DNA: TGTGCCAGCAGCTTCAGTCCGGGGCGGTTCCCCCAAGAGACCCAGTACTTC
CDR3: CASSFSPGRFPQETQYF

J: TRBJ2-1
size: -
D: TRBD2
V: TRBV4-3
DNA: TGCGCCAGCAGCCAACGCCCCAGCGGGGACTACAATGAGCAGTTCTTC
CDR3: CASSQRPSGDYNEQFF

J: TRBJ1-1
size: -
D: -
V: TRBV12-3/TRBV12-4
DNA: TGTGCCAGCAGTTTAGGGACCGCGGCCACTGAAGCTTTCTTT
CDR3: CASSLGTAATEAFF

J: TRBJ2-2
size: many
D: -
V: TRBV6-5
DNA: TGTGCCAGCTACGTACAGAACACCGGGGAGCTGTTTTTT
CDR3: CASYVQNTGELFF

J: TRBJ2-1
size: many
D: -
V: TRBV7-3
DNA: TGTGCCAGCAGCCCGAACCAGAGGGATGGTGAGCAGTTCTTC
CDR3: CASSPNQRDGEQFF

J: TRBJ1-5
size: once
D: TRBD1
V: TRBV20-1
DNA: TGCAGTGCTGCCCGGACAGGGGAAACGGCACAGCCCCAGCATTTT
CDR3: CSAARTGETAQPQHF

J: TRBJ2-5
size: few
D: -
V: TRBV19
DNA: TGTGCCAGTAGTATAGATCAAGACAGCTTCCAAGAGACCCAGTACTTC
CDR3: CASSIDQDSFQETQYF

J: TRBJ2-5
size: many
D: -
V: TRBV7-2
DNA: TGTGCCAGCAGCTGGAGACAGGAGGGGAGGGAGACCCAGTACTTC
CDR3: CASSWRQEGRETQYF

J: TRBJ2-1
size: -
D: TRBD2
V: TRBV5-1
DNA: TGCGCCAGCAGCCCCGGGGGGAAAGACTACAATGAGCAGTTCTTC
CDR3: CASSPGGKDYNEQFF

J: TRBJ1-5
size: few
D: -
V: TRBV6-5
DNA: TGTGCCAGCACCGAAACTCCGGGGCAGCCCCAGCATTTT
CDR3: CASTETPGQPQHF

J: TRBJ2-5
size: -
D: TRBD1
V: TRBV5-1
DNA: TGCGCCAGCAGCACGGGACAGTGGGAGACCCAGTACTTC
CDR3: CASSTGQWETQYF

J: TRBJ2-2
size: -
D: -
V: TRBV6-2/TRBV6-3
DNA: TGTGCCAGCAGTTATTTCGGGTGGCTGTTTTTT
CDR3: CASSYFGWLFF

J: TRBJ2-3
size: many
D: TRBD2
V: TRBV12-3/TRBV12-4
DNA: TGTGCCAGCACCCGACTAGCGGGGGTCCATCTCACAGATACGCAGTATTTT
CDR3: CASTRLAGVHLTDTQYF

J: TRBJ2-7
size: -
D: -
V: TRBV5-5
DNA: TGTGCCAGCAGCTTGGCCGTGGCCGAACCCTACGAGCAGTACTTC
CDR3: CASSLAVAEPYEQYF

J: TRBJ2-7
size: many
D: -
V: TRBV6-5
DNA: TGTGCCAGCAGCCCACTGGGCCGGGTAGGCTCCTACGAGCAGTACTTC
CDR3: CASSPLGRVGSYEQYF

J: TRBJ2-3
size: -
D: -
V: TRBV10-3
DNA: TGTGCCATCAGGAAAGGGGGAAGCACAGATACGCAGTATTTT
CDR3: CAIRKGGSTDTQYF

J: TRBJ1-1
size: few
D: -
V: TRBV6-2/TRBV6-3
DNA: TGTGCCAGCGGAAAAGCGGACCGTCTGAACACTGAAGCTTTCTTT
CDR3: CASGKADRLNTEAFF

J: TRBJ1-3
size: -
D: -
V: TRBV12-3/TRBV12-4
DNA: TGTGCCAGCAGCCACCTTTCCTCTGGAAACACCATATATTTT
CDR3: CASSHLSSGNTIYF

J: TRBJ2-5
size: many
D: TRBD1
V: TRBV5-5
DNA: TGTGCCAGCAGCTTAGGACAGGGCTTCCAAGAGACCCAGTACTTC
CDR3: CASSLGQGFQETQYF

J: TRBJ2-2
size: few
D: TRBD1
V: TRBV9
DNA: TGTGCCAGCAGCGTAGCGGGACAGGGGAACACCGGGGAGCTGTTTTTT
CDR3: CASSVAGQGNTGELFF

J: TRBJ2-7
size: few
D: -
V: TRBV27
DNA: TGTGCCAGCACTCGTTGGGGGACATCGTCCTACGAGCAGTACTTC
CDR3: CASTRWGTSSYEQYF